This T cell receptor (beta chain) is from a study of cytomegalovirus exposure and HLA in healthy donors. General study points: The study put 160 or so TCR beta chains on its list as cytomegalovirus-associated. An apparent linkage of common viral pathogens to several of the most significant clusters emerged in a later analysis.

This CDR3 has 15 amino acids. The germline V gene encodes CDR1 PRHDT and CDR2 FYEKMQ (reference sequence). V was shortened by 4 bases and J by 5 bases, with 12 bases between the two germline ends. With 60 Vbeta and 13 Jbeta primers, the PCR was carried out. Some clones are missing from TCRdb's copy, which holds only in-frame ones; the method was immunoSEQ multiplex PCR. Among 150,000 or so clones listed, over 65% were seen once. About this clone itself: Antigen specificity is unknown.

The TCR comes from a young man in good health and CMV-seropositive. The gene calls are TRBV13 and TRBJ1-6; D may be TRBD1 (6 bases). Sequencing used PBMCs. CDR3 sequence: CASSWTRGDNSPLHF. The CDR3 DNA sequence: TGTGCCAGCAGCTGGACCAGGGGTGATAATTCACCCCTCCACTTT.